The next 32 T cell receptor beta chains were all read from a single sample in a study of human T cells and chemical hapten exposure. This sample's time point: patch test 2, 6 weeks after DPC sensitization. The sample's treatment: therapeutic diphenylcyclopropenone sensitization with weekly scalp DPC. Each CDR3 protein gets one entry after TCRdb re-called the RACE reads with MiXCR. The table lists about 82,000 distinct CDR3 sequences, 6.5% to 8.5% of them singletons. The sample in question was whole blood, obtained in connection with sensitization to the hapten diphenylcyclopropenone (DPC). All receptors derive from a woman under 40 with alopecia areata. Some clones in this sample may be carry-over from other donors' samples.

The gene calls are TRBV3-1 and TRBJ1-5; no definite D call. Germline loops: CDR1 LGHDT, CDR2 YNNKEL (reference sequence). V lost 2 bases, J lost 0 bases, and 8 bases lay in between. The CDR3 contains 15 residues. The CDR3 region has the DNA TGTGCCAGCAGCCAATCAGGAGTTAGCAATCAGCCCCAGCATTTT. This codes for CASSQSGVSNQPQHF.

This clonotype was recorded many times. The chain links TRBV5-1 to TRBJ2-3; D call uncertain. In germline, CDR1 is SGHRS, CDR2 YFSETQ. Trimming cost V 0 bases and J 5 bases, with 7 bases left between them. The CDR3 covers 13 residues. DNA for the CDR3: TGCGCCAGCAGCTTGGCCATTCAAGATACGCAGTATTTT. The encoded protein is CASSLAIQDTQYF.

This clonotype was recorded many times. This rearrangement joins TRBV12-3 or TRBV12-4 to TRBJ2-2; weak D call: TRBD2 (5 bases). With 2 bases removed from V and 4 bases from J, the gap between germline ends came to 11 bases. The CDR3 consists of 15 residues. The CDR3 DNA sequence: TGTGCCAGCAGTTTATCCACTAGGGTCACCGGGGAGCTGTTTTTT. It specifies CASSLSTRVTGELFF.

This chain links TRBV10-3 with TRBJ1-1; D not certain. V was trimmed by 2 bases and J by 5 bases, leaving 12 bases between them. This CDR3 comprises 14 residues. Per germline, CDR1 ENHRY and CDR2 SYGVKD. The CDR3 nucleotides read TGTGCCATCAGTGAGGCGTGGGATCGAACTGAAGCTTTCTTT. Its translation: CAISEAWDRTEAFF.

This clonotype occurred a few times. V gene TRBV21-1 combines with J gene TRBJ1-1; no check of the table's D call, TRBD1, against the DNA was made. TRBV21-1 is an annotated pseudogene. This CDR3 contains 16 residues. The CDR3 coding sequence is TGTGCCAGCAGCCTCCGGGACAGGGGGCGGGTTACTGAAGCTTTCTTT. It yields the protein CASSLRDRGRVTEAFF.

This clonotype has at least ten counts. CDR3 amino acids: CASSPSLAQLYNEQFF. The CDR3 DNA sequence: TGTGCCAGCTCACCATCACTAGCTCAACTTTACAATGAGCAGTTCTTC. The rearrangement joins TRBV18 to TRBJ2-1, with D possibly matching TRBD2 (6 bases). Per germline, CDR1 KGHSH and CDR2 LQKENI. V lost 2 bases and J 4 bases, leaving 15 bases between the germline ends. The CDR3 loop spans 16 amino acids.

This clonotype has ten or more counts. J is TRBJ2-5 and V is TRBV23-1; TRBD2 matches 7 bases. TRBV23-1 is sorted into the ORF group, with uncertain function. V lost 8 bases to trimming and J lost 1 base; unmatched junction nucleotides: 10. The CDR3 is made up of 15 amino acids. CDR3 loop: CASHGRDYLQETQYF. CDR3 DNA: TGCGCCAGCCACGGCCGGGACTACCTCCAAGAGACCCAGTACTTC.

Regarding this clonotype: A much larger clone differs from this one at a single base, so this may be a read error. This rearrangement joins TRBV12-3 or TRBV12-4 to TRBJ1-1; tentatively, D is TRBD1 (5 bases). CDR3 size: 11 residues. CDR3 bases: TGTACCAGCAGTTTAAGGGGTGAAGCTTTCTTT. Translating it yields CTSSLRGEAFF.

This clonotype was seen only a few times. The chain links TRBV9 to TRBJ1-6, with 7 bases identical to TRBD1. In germline, CDR1 is SGDLS, CDR2 YYNGEE. The CDR3 consists of 15 residues. Germline trimming cut 1 base from V and 9 bases from J; bases unmatched to any gene: 7. CDR3 in DNA: TGTGCCAGCAGCGTAAGCCCAGGGGGAGGTTCACCCCTCCACTTT. Translated: CASSVSPGGGSPLHF.

On this clonotype itself: This may arise from a read error, as a much more abundant clone is one base away. The DNA is omitted, as the CDR3 cannot be located on it reliably, and the CDR3 follows TCRdb's listing. The chain recombines TRBV5-1 with TRBJ2-5; the table gives TRBD1 as D, unverified against the DNA. Germline CDR1 and CDR2: SGHRS and YFSETQ. The CDR3 sequence runs 15 residues, both termini included. The CDR3 sequence: CASSFGQGSQETQHF.

This clonotype came up many times. In nucleotides, the CDR3 is TGTGCCAGCAGTGACCCCCGGCTAGCGGGGGGGACTGAGCAGTTCTTC. Its protein is CASSDPRLAGGTEQFF. V gene TRBV2 combines with J gene TRBJ2-1; 12 positions agree with TRBD2. Germline CDR1 is SNHLY and CDR2 is FYNNEI. The CDR3 runs to 16 residues. Germline trimming cut 3 bases from V and 9 bases from J; bases unmatched to any gene: 9.

This clonotype was observed at least ten times. This chain connects TRBV29-1 to TRBJ2-3; 10 bases are a match to TRBD2. Looked up from germline, CDR1 is SQVTM and CDR2 is ANQGSEA. CDR3 length: 14 amino acids. J gave up 3 bases and V 4 bases, and 4 bases lay outside the gene matches. The CDR3 sequence: CSVGASGGTDTQYF. CDR3 bases: TGCAGCGTTGGGGCTAGCGGGGGTACAGATACGCAGTATTTT.

The table lists this clonotype with many counts. The V and J genes are TRBV12-3 or TRBV12-4 and TRBJ2-5; TRBD2 matches at 9 bases. This CDR3 contains 12 residues. The trim removed 2 bases at V and 13 bases at J, leaving 5 bases unmatched. The CDR3 sequence: CASSLIAGGPYF. In DNA, the CDR3 is TGTGCCAGCAGTTTAATCGCGGGGGGGCCGTACTTC.

This clonotype was observed many times. V gene TRBV7-2 combines with J gene TRBJ2-7; the D is unclear. CDR1 is SGHTA, CDR2 FQGNSA, per germline. V was pared by 4 bases and J by 2 bases, with 9 bases between. The CDR3 is made up of 13 amino acids. CDR3 bases: TGTGCCAGCAGCTACGACATTGCCTACGAGCAGTACTTC. It is translated as CASSYDIAYEQYF.

This clonotype was counted at least ten times. The V and J genes are TRBV6-5 and TRBJ2-3; 9 bases fit TRBD2. Germline loops: CDR1 MNHEY, CDR2 SVGAGI. The CDR3 sequence is 17 residues long. Trimming cost V 4 bases and J 7 bases; bases outside gene matches: 15. CDR3 sequence: CASSSPLLGGGANTQYF. DNA for the CDR3: TGTGCCAGCAGTTCACCCCTCTTGGGCGGGGGGGCCAATACGCAGTATTTT.

This clonotype was seen repeatedly, ten times or more. The rearrangement links TRBV4-1 to TRBJ1-2; D perhaps matches TRBD1 (5 bases). The V end lost 0 bases, the J end lost 5 bases, and 10 bases lay between the germline ends. Germline values: CDR1 MGHRA, CDR2 YSYEKL. The CDR3 contains 14 residues. The CDR3 loop is CASSQDPPGYGYTF. CDR3 nucleotide sequence: TGCGCCAGCAGCCAAGACCCGCCAGGGTATGGCTACACCTTC.

As to this clonotype: This could be a read error, since a much larger clone is one nucleotide away. The rearrangement links TRBV5-1 to TRBJ2-5; D ambiguous. From germline, CDR1 is SGHRS and CDR2 YFSETQ. This CDR3 has 15 residues. The CDR3 sequence is CTSSPDPRTRETQYF. The CDR3, as DNA: TGCACCAGCAGCCCTGACCCCCGTACCAGAGAGACCCAGTACTTC.

The chain uses TRBV6-5 and TRBJ1-1, with 10 bases that match TRBD1. The V gene end was trimmed by 5 bases and the J gene end by 14 bases; junction bases not matched to a gene: 5. CDR1 is MNHEY and CDR2 is SVGAGI in the germline V gene. This CDR3 contains 11 residues. Here the CDR3 DNA reads TGTGCCAGCAGTCCCGGGACAGGGGTCTTCTTT. This encodes CASSPGTGVFF.

In this sample, this clonotype turned up a few times. CDR3 sequence (DNA): TGTGCCAGCAGTTACGCCTTTGAGGGGACTGAAGCTTTCTTT. It specifies CASSYAFEGTEAFF. The chain couples TRBV6-5 to TRBJ1-1, with a weak D call TRBD1 (5 bases). Looked up from germline, CDR1 is MNHEY and CDR2 is SVGAGI. The CDR3 extends over 14 amino acids. V was shortened by 2 bases and J by 5 bases, with 12 bases between the two germline ends.

This clonotype was counted many times. The rearrangement links TRBV6-6 to TRBJ2-5; D not resolved. V lost 3 bases, J lost 5 bases, and 7 bases lay in between. Germline V gives CDR1 MNHNY, CDR2 SVGAGI (reference sequence). The CDR3 has 12 residues. The CDR3: CASSYGAETQYF. The CDR3 DNA reads TGTGCCAGCAGTTATGGAGCTGAGACCCAGTACTTC.

This clonotype was seen ten or more times. The J gene is TRBJ1-2, the V gene TRBV7-9; perhaps TRBD1 as D (5 bases). CDR1 and CDR2 (germline): SEHNR, FQNEAQ (reference sequence). V lost 0 bases to trimming and J lost 3 bases, with 8 bases between them. This CDR3 is 14 amino acids long. CDR3 sequence reads: CASSLAGRHYGYTF. DNA of the CDR3: TGTGCCAGCAGCTTAGCGGGACGGCACTATGGCTACACCTTC.

This clonotype has at least ten counts. V usage is TRBV7-9 and J usage is TRBJ2-3; D not resolved. The germline CDR1 and CDR2 sequences are SEHNR and FQNEAQ (reference sequence). Trimming left V 3 bases short and J 4 bases short, with 5 bases between. The CDR3 length is 12 residues. CDR3 loop: CASSFIPDTQYF. CDR3 DNA sequence: TGTGCCAGCAGCTTCATCCCAGATACGCAGTATTTT.

This clonotype was recorded many times. The chain uses TRBV7-3 and TRBJ2-6; 12 bases agree with TRBD1. This CDR3 comprises 17 residues. The germline CDR1 and CDR2 sequences are SGHTA and FQGTGA. V lost 6 bases and J lost 6; bases outside the gene matches: 9. CDR3 bases: TGTGCCAGCAGTCCGCGGGGGGACAGGGGGCTGGCCAACGTCCTGACTTTC. It specifies CASSPRGDRGLANVLTF.

There are a few counts of this clonotype. The rearrangement uses TRBV13 and TRBJ1-6, with TRBD1 matching over 8 bases. V shed 6 bases and J 5 bases; nucleotides not matched to a gene: 6. This CDR3 comprises 15 residues. The germline gives CDR1 PRHDT, CDR2 FYEKMQ (reference sequence). The CDR3 region has the DNA TGTGCCAGCAGACGTAGGACAGGGAATAATTCACCCCTCCACTTT. It translates to CASRRRTGNNSPLHF.

The chain couples TRBV29-1 to TRBJ2-1, with TRBD2 matching 8 bases. V gave up 6 bases and J gave up 5 bases; unmatched junction bases: 9. The CDR3 spans 14 residues. Germline-derived CDR1 and CDR2 are SQVTM and ANQGSEA. CDR3 loop: CSVKREPINNEQFF. The CDR3 DNA reads TGCAGCGTCAAGCGGGAGCCTATTAACAATGAGCAGTTCTTC.

This clonotype has at least ten counts. This rearrangement joins TRBV10-3 to TRBJ2-1; 8 positions agree with TRBD2. The CDR3 covers 16 residues. The germline V gene has CDR1 ENHRY and CDR2 SYGVKD. Trimming removed 10 bases from V and 5 bases from J; junction bases left unmatched: 16. CDR3 nucleotides: TGTGCCACCAGGGGCCTACTGCGGGGGGAACACAATGAGCAGTTCTTC. Protein sequence: CATRGLLRGEHNEQFF.

The CDR3 DNA sequence: TGTGCCTGGACCCTCAGATCTGGGGCCAACGTCCTGACTTTC. Protein sequence: CAWTLRSGANVLTF. The J gene is TRBJ2-6, the V gene TRBV30, with D unresolved. Germline loops: CDR1 GTSNPN, CDR2 SVGIG (reference sequence). V shed 4 bases and J shed 1 base, with 8 bases lying between them. This CDR3 contains 14 residues.

V usage is TRBV3-1 and J usage is TRBJ1-4, with D tentatively TRBD1 (6 bases). Germline assignment: CDR1 LGHDT and CDR2 YNNKEL (reference sequence). Trimming removed 3 bases at V and 8 bases at J, with 16 bases between. There are 15 residues in the CDR3. CDR3 sequence: CASSQGLDRNEKLFF. The CDR3 DNA reads as TGTGCCAGCAGCCAGGGTCTCGACAGGAACGAAAAACTGTTTTTT.

The chain carries TRBV7-3 and TRBJ2-3, with 9 bases lining up with TRBD1. Germline CDR1 is SGHTA and CDR2 is FQGTGA. This CDR3 has 15 residues. Trimming removed 5 bases from V and 1 base from J; junction bases left unmatched: 4. The CDR3 DNA sequence: TGTGCCAGCAGCCCGGGACAGGGAGGCACAGATACGCAGTATTTT. Protein product: CASSPGQGGTDTQYF.

This clonotype showed up just a few times. V usage is TRBV6-6 and J usage is TRBJ1-5; D is possibly TRBD1 (6 bases). Germline-derived CDR1 and CDR2 are MNHNY and SVGAGI (reference sequence). This CDR3 has 14 residues. V was trimmed by 6 bases and J by 3 bases, leaving 12 bases between them. The CDR3 here is CASRGGAYNQPQHF. The CDR3 DNA follows: TGTGCCAGCAGGGGGGGGGCCTACAATCAGCCCCAGCATTTT.

A few counts support this clonotype. Germline is not matched at one junction end, which may reflect a read error. The V call is TRBV6-5, the J call TRBJ1-5; D gene ambiguous. The CDR3 spans 14 residues. CDR1 and CDR2 from the germline V gene are MNHEY and SVGAGI. In DNA form, the CDR3 reads TGTGCCAGCAGTCCGTATTTTAGCAATCAGCCCCAGAATTTT. Amino acids: CASSPYFSNQPQNF.

This chain uses TRBV19 with TRBJ1-1; TRBD1 is a possible D gene (6 bases). V lost 7 bases to trimming and J lost 4 bases, with 16 bases between them. The CDR3 is 14 residues long. Germline V gene sequence: CDR1 LNHDA, CDR2 SQIVND (reference sequence). This CDR3 is CASTPAARGTEAFF. In DNA form, the CDR3 reads TGTGCCAGTACCCCAGCGGCCAGGGGCACTGAAGCTTTCTTT.